Only one count was recorded for the clone carrying this T cell receptor beta chain. The source of the sample is a study of shared clonotypes between healthy human individuals. Germline CDR1 reads LGHNT; CDR2 reads FRNRAP. The CDR3 totals 15 residues. V lost 5 bases, J lost 4 bases, and 8 bases stayed unmatched. This table comes from immunoSEQ multiplex PCR, and its TCRdb copy is limited to in-frame clones, with some not included. The sample lists about 670,000 clones; around 72% were seen once. Sequencing was done on a sample of memory CD4+ T cells sorted from blood. Described subset: CD45RA-negative fraction. This clonotype was obtained from a woman in her 30s in good health. The chain is built from TRBV12-5 and TRBJ2-1, with 7 positions matching TRBD2. As DNA, the CDR3 is TGTGCTAGTGGTACAGATGTGGGGGGGTACAATGAGCAGTTCTTC. Amino acids: CASGTDVGGYNEQFF.